The rows below give T cell receptor beta chains drawn from one sample of a study of T-cell memory formation after mild COVID-19. TCRdb reprocessed the 5' RACE reads via MiXCR and lists one record per CDR3 protein. The repertoire holds approximately 350,000 distinct CDR3 sequences, under 15% seen once, with about 20% in the top ten. Input material: PBMCs or a T cell subset sorted from them (not recorded which). These receptor sequences come from a young man who had mild COVID-19 (a few samples of this study predate the infection). Cell type and time point are not known. Each CDR3 is given with its conserved first and last residue. A D gene is named only where the DNA matches it firmly. Not all rows give a size; the values are once, few, many and, for expanded clones, a class.

V gene,clone size,D gene,J gene,CDR3 DNA,CDR3 protein
TRBV20-1,many,.,TRBJ2-1,TGCAGTGCTATGGGGGGGGCTGTCTACAATGAGCAGTTCTTC,CSAMGGAVYNEQFF
TRBV4-1,.,TRBD2,TRBJ2-4,TGCGCCAGCAGCCAAGATCAACTAGCGGCGGACATTCAGTACTTC,CASSQDQLAADIQYF
TRBV4-3,.,.,TRBJ1-2,TGCGCCAGCAGCCAAGATAACAACTATGGCTACACCTTC,CASSQDNNYGYTF
TRBV4-1,.,.,TRBJ1-6,TGCGCCAGCAGCCAGGAGACACACTCCTATAATTCACCCCTCCACTTT,CASSQETHSYNSPLHF
TRBV20-1,many,TRBD2,TRBJ2-5,TGCAGTGCCCATAAGCGGGGGGGCCAGGAGACCCAGTACTTC,CSAHKRGGQETQYF
TRBV12-3/TRBV12-4,many,TRBD2,TRBJ2-7,TGTGCCAGCACCTCTTCAGGTAGCGGGGCTCTCTACGAGCAGTACTTC,CASTSSGSGALYEQYF
TRBV6-5,few,TRBD1,TRBJ1-2,TGTGCCAGCAGTTACGACAGGGTATATGGCTACACCTTC,CASSYDRVYGYTF
TRBV21-1,few,.,TRBJ2-5,TGTGCCAGCAACTGGAACACCGGTGGCGGGGGGGCACCAGAGACCCAGTACTTC,CASNWNTGGGGAPETQYF
TRBV5-1,few,.,TRBJ2-3,TGCGCCAGCAGCTTTTTGCAGCGGTCCACAGATACGCAGTATTTT,CASSFLQRSTDTQYF
TRBV27,many,TRBD1,TRBJ2-5,TGTGCCAGCAGTTTATTCGGCAGGGGGCCGTTTAAGACCCAGTACTTC,CASSLFGRGPFKTQYF
TRBV5-1,few,TRBD1,TRBJ1-2,TGCGCCAGCAGCCCAAATCCGCTGGACAGGAGATCCTTCGGCTACACCTTC,CASSPNPLDRRSFGYTF
TRBV5-6,.,.,TRBJ1-1,TGTGCCAGCTATATACTAGGCACTGAAGCTTTCTTT,CASYILGTEAFF
TRBV20-1,.,.,TRBJ2-3,TGCAGTCCGCGCCCCTTTCCTCGGACAGATACGCAGTATTTT,CSPRPFPRTDTQYF
TRBV7-2,.,.,TRBJ1-2,TGTGCCAGCAGCTTAGCACGAGGACACTATGGCTACACCTTC,CASSLARGHYGYTF
TRBV9,few,.,TRBJ1-5,TGTGCCAGCAGCGTAGCTGTAGGGGTCAATCAGCCCCAGCATTTT,CASSVAVGVNQPQHF
TRBV27,.,TRBD1,TRBJ1-1,TGTGCCAGCAGCATGGGACAGGTGAACACTGAAGCTTTCTTT,CASSMGQVNTEAFF
TRBV2,.,.,TRBJ2-5,TGTGCCAGCCCGGGATCGGAGACCCAGTACTTC,CASPGSETQYF
TRBV3-1,many,TRBD2,TRBJ2-1,TGTGCCAGCAGCCAAGATTCTTTGGGACTAGCGGGGAACAATGAGCAGTTCTTC,CASSQDSLGLAGNNEQFF
TRBV6-4,medium-sized,.,TRBJ2-2,TGTGCCAGCAGTGACAGGGGCACCGGGGAGCTGTTTTTT,CASSDRGTGELFF
TRBV7-9,.,.,TRBJ1-2,TGTGCCAGCAGCGTCTTGGAGGGGTATGGCTACACCTTC,CASSVLEGYGYTF
TRBV14,few,TRBD1,TRBJ1-1,TGTGCCAGCAGCTCCCGGACAGGGGGCACTGAAGCTTTCTTT,CASSSRTGGTEAFF
TRBV5-1,few,.,TRBJ1-5,TGCGCCAGCAGCTTGGAGGGCCATAGCAATCAGCCCCAGCATTTT,CASSLEGHSNQPQHF
TRBV7-9,.,.,TRBJ1-3,TGTGCCAGCAGCTCAGTCGAGGGCTCTGGAAACACCATATATTTT,CASSSVEGSGNTIYF
TRBV13,.,TRBD2,TRBJ2-5,TGTGCCAGCAGCGGGGCCGGGACTAGTGAAGAGACCCAGTACTTC,CASSGAGTSEETQYF
TRBV6-5,few,.,TRBJ2-3,TGTGCCAGCAGTTACTCGGCTACGCGGTTCACAGATACGCAGTATTTT,CASSYSATRFTDTQYF
TRBV7-2,.,.,TRBJ2-4,TGTGCCAGCAGCTTGTCCACAACAAACATTCAGTACTTC,CASSLSTTNIQYF
TRBV9,.,.,TRBJ2-5,TGTGCCAGCAGCGTTGCACCATCCCCCCGGGAGACCCAGTACTTC,CASSVAPSPRETQYF
TRBV18,few,.,TRBJ1-2,TGTGCCAGCTCACCTTCCGGGGCGCGGAGTGACTATGGCTACACCTTC,CASSPSGARSDYGYTF
TRBV5-1,.,.,TRBJ2-1,TGCGCCAGCAGCGGGATCGCGGGGAGATACAATGAGCAGTTCTTC,CASSGIAGRYNEQFF
TRBV6-5,.,.,TRBJ1-1,TGTGCCAGCAGTTATGAGGGCCTTGTGAACACTGAAGCTTTCTTT,CASSYEGLVNTEAFF
TRBV7-6,few,TRBD2,TRBJ2-3,TGTGCCAGCAAGGAGCGGGGGGGCACAGATACGCAGTATTTT,CASKERGGTDTQYF
TRBV7-9,few,TRBD1,TRBJ1-1,TGTGCCACCCTTCAGGGGGACACTGAAGCTTTCTTT,CATLQGDTEAFF
TRBV6-2/TRBV6-3,few,.,TRBJ2-1,TGTGCCAGCAGTTACTGGACAGCCTATGAGCAGTTCTTC,CASSYWTAYEQFF
TRBV29-1,many,TRBD2,TRBJ2-3,TGCAGCGTTGTCGGGGGGAACACAGATACGCAGTATTTT,CSVVGGNTDTQYF
TRBV29-1,few,.,TRBJ2-1,TGCAGCGTTGAAAGGCCCGGGGCGAGCTCCTACAATGAGCAGTTCTTC,CSVERPGASSYNEQFF
TRBV12-3/TRBV12-4,.,.,TRBJ1-5,TGTGCCAGCAGCCTCCCAGGCCGCGAAGCCCAGCATTTT,CASSLPGREAQHF
TRBV7-3,.,.,TRBJ2-5,TGTGCCAGCAGCCCGAAGGTCCAGGAGACCCAGTACTTC,CASSPKVQETQYF
TRBV5-1,.,.,TRBJ2-3,TGCGCCAGCAGCTCTTCAGCGGGTCCGAGCACAGATACGCAGTATTTT,CASSSSAGPSTDTQYF
TRBV19,.,.,TRBJ1-5,TGTGCCAGTAGGAATCAGGGGAATCAGCCCCAGCATTTT,CASRNQGNQPQHF
TRBV6-5,few,TRBD2,TRBJ2-3,TGTGCCAGCAGCCCTAGCGGGGACGGCACAGATACGCAGTATTTT,CASSPSGDGTDTQYF
TRBV3-1,.,.,TRBJ2-5,TGTGCCAGCAGCAAGACTCCTCGGGAGACCCAGTACTTC,CASSKTPRETQYF
TRBV4-3,.,.,TRBJ1-2,TGCGCCAGCAGCCGGGGGTTTCGCTACACCTTC,CASSRGFRYTF
TRBV6-2/TRBV6-3,few,.,TRBJ2-2,TGTGCCAGCAGTTACTGGGGGGGCCGCACCGGGGAGCTGTTTTTT,CASSYWGGRTGELFF
TRBV30,few,TRBD2,TRBJ2-5,TGTGCCTGGAGGGCTAGCGGGGGTGAAGAGACCCAGTACTTC,CAWRASGGEETQYF
TRBV5-1,.,TRBD2,TRBJ2-3,TGCGCCAGCAGCTTGGCCGGGATTGCGGGGGGTCACGGAGATACGCAGTATTTT,CASSLAGIAGGHGDTQYF